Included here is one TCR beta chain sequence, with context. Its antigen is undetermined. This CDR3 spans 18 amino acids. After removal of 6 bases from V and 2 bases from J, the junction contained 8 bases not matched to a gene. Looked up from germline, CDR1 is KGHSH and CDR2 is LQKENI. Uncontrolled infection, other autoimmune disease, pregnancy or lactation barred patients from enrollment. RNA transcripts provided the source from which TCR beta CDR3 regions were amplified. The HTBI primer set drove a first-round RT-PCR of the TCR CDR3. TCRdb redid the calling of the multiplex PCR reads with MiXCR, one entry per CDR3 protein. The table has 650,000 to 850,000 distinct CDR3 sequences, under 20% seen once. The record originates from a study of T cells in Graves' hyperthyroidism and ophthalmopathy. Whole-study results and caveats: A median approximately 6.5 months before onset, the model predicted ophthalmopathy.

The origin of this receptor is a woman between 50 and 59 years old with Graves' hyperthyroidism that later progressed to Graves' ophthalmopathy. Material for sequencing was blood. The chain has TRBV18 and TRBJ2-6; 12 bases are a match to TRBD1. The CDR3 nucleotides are TGTGCCAGCTCCCCCGGGACAGGGGGCCCTGCTGGGGCCAACGTCCTGACTTTC. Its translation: CASSPGTGGPAGANVLTF.